A selection of T cell receptor beta chains follows, all from one sample in a study of shared clonotypes between healthy human individuals. The table came from immunoSEQ multiplex PCR; TCRdb's copy has only in-frame clones and leaves some out. Among about 650,000 clones listed, less than 97% were seen once. The sequencing input was naive CD8+ T cells sorted from blood. These receptors originate from a woman in her 30s in good health. Each CDR3 is given with its conserved first and last residue. The order of the fields is J gene, clone size, V gene, D gene, CDR3 protein, CDR3 DNA. A D gene is named only where the DNA matches it firmly. The size field is filled for only some rows; it gives once, few, many or a size class.

>TRBJ2-1|NA|TRBV2|TRBD2
CASSEELAGTTYNEQFF
TGTGCCAGCAGTGAAGAGCTAGCGGGAACTACCTACAATGAGCAGTTCTTC
>TRBJ2-2|NA|TRBV19|NA
CASKSVGMPGELFF
TGTGCCAGTAAATCGGTCGGGATGCCCGGGGAGCTGTTTTTT
>TRBJ2-3|NA|TRBV7-8|NA
CASTPLRDLVTDTQYF
TGTGCCAGCACCCCTTTACGGGATTTAGTGACAGATACGCAGTATTTT
>TRBJ2-7|NA|TRBV28|TRBD1
CASSYPPGQSETGYEQYF
TGTGCCAGCAGCTACCCCCCGGGACAGTCGGAAACGGGCTACGAGCAGTACTTC
>TRBJ2-1|NA|TRBV28|NA
CASSPGRQGDEQFF
TGTGCCAGCAGTCCGGGACGGCAGGGCGATGAGCAGTTCTTC
>TRBJ1-5|NA|TRBV4-1|TRBD1
CASRPGQQSNQPQHF
TGCGCCAGCAGGCCGGGACAGCAATCAAATCAGCCCCAGCATTTT
>TRBJ2-6|NA|TRBV21-1|NA
CASMFSRDRGSSGANVLTF
TGTGCCAGCATGTTTTCCCGGGACAGGGGGTCCTCTGGGGCCAACGTCCTGACTTTC
>TRBJ2-7|NA|TRBV5-6|TRBD1
CASSLAEQGRTYEQYF
TGTGCCAGCAGCTTGGCCGAACAGGGGCGCACCTACGAGCAGTACTTC
>TRBJ2-1|NA|TRBV7-6|NA
CASSSSRGEQFF
TGTGCCAGCAGCTCTAGCCGGGGTGAGCAGTTCTTC
>TRBJ2-7|NA|TRBV28|NA
CASSPNTYEQYF
TGTGCCAGCAGTCCGAACACATACGAGCAGTACTTC
>TRBJ2-1|NA|TRBV7-9|NA
CASSLEEQFF
TGTGCCAGCAGCTTGGAAGAGCAGTTCTTC
>TRBJ1-1|NA|TRBV5-1|TRBD1
CASSYRDRDDYTEAFF
TGCGCCAGCAGCTACCGGGACAGGGATGATTACACTGAAGCTTTCTTT
>TRBJ2-2|NA|TRBV9|TRBD2
CASSLTSGRATGELFF
TGTGCCAGCAGCCTTACTAGCGGGAGGGCGACCGGGGAGCTGTTTTTT
>TRBJ2-7|NA|TRBV10-3|NA
CAISSSYEQYF
TGTGCCATCTCCTCCTCCTACGAGCAGTACTTC
>TRBJ2-4|NA|TRBV10-2|TRBD2
CASSSSGKNIQYF
TGCGCCAGCAGTTCTAGCGGTAAAAACATTCAGTACTTC
>TRBJ2-7|NA|TRBV27|NA
CASSLVQGGKQYF
TGTGCCAGCAGTTTAGTGCAGGGCGGCAAGCAGTACTTC
>TRBJ2-7|once|TRBV19|TRBD1
CASSTQGQVYEQYF
TGTGCCAGTAGTACACAAGGACAGGTCTACGAGCAGTACTTC
>TRBJ2-2|NA|TRBV5-4|NA
CASSLWPRRGELFF
TGTGCCAGCAGCTTGTGGCCTAGGAGAGGGGAGCTGTTTTTT
>TRBJ2-1|once|TRBV28|TRBD2
CASSLPGTSAESSYNEQFF
TGTGCCAGCAGTTTACCCGGGACTAGCGCGGAGAGCTCCTACAATGAGCAGTTCTTC
>TRBJ2-5|NA|TRBV28|TRBD2
CASSFALPSGVQETQYF
TGTGCCAGCAGTTTTGCACTGCCTAGCGGAGTCCAAGAGACCCAGTACTTC
>TRBJ1-5|NA|TRBV6-6|NA
CASSYEAGSPNQPQHF
TGTGCCAGCAGTTACGAGGCGGGGTCCCCCAATCAGCCCCAGCATTTT
>TRBJ2-1|NA|TRBV7-3|TRBD2
CASSPGLAGGNEQFF
TGTGCCAGCAGCCCGGGACTAGCGGGAGGGAATGAGCAGTTCTTC
>TRBJ1-2|NA|TRBV27|NA
CATLSGSHGYTF
TGTGCCACCCTATCAGGGAGTCATGGCTACACCTTC
>TRBJ2-3|NA|TRBV11-2|NA
CASSLAELGTDTQYF
TGTGCCAGCAGCTTAGCTGAATTGGGCACAGATACGCAGTATTTT
>TRBJ2-7|NA|TRBV18|NA
CASSPMPWDEQYF
TGTGCCAGCTCACCAATGCCTTGGGACGAGCAGTACTTC
>TRBJ2-7|NA|TRBV5-1|NA
CASSLDGSYEQYF
TGCGCCAGCAGCTTGGACGGTAGCTACGAGCAGTACTTC
>TRBJ2-7|NA|TRBV28|NA
CASSVKGAFYEQYF
TGTGCCAGCTCGGTGAAGGGCGCGTTCTACGAGCAGTACTTC
>TRBJ1-1|NA|TRBV5-1|TRBD1
CASSPGQGRTEAFF
TGCGCCAGCAGCCCGGGACAGGGTAGAACTGAAGCTTTCTTT
>TRBJ1-1|NA|TRBV27|NA
CASSLAGRGEAFF
TGTGCCAGCAGTTTAGCGGGCAGGGGTGAAGCTTTCTTT
>TRBJ2-1|NA|TRBV7-9|TRBD2
CASSWLAGGPNEQFF
TGTGCCAGCAGCTGGCTAGCGGGAGGGCCCAATGAGCAGTTCTTC
>TRBJ2-1|NA|TRBV28|TRBD2
CASSLDTSGGSYNEQFF
TGTGCCAGCAGTTTAGATACTAGCGGTGGCTCCTACAATGAGCAGTTCTTC
>TRBJ2-6|NA|TRBV19|NA
CASSIKQVSTISSGANVLTF
TGTGCCAGTAGTATCAAGCAGGTATCAACTATAAGCTCTGGGGCCAACGTCCTGACTTTC
>TRBJ2-3|NA|TRBV29-1|NA
CSVEGIAHPWGTDTQYF
TGCAGCGTTGAAGGTATAGCCCACCCTTGGGGAACAGATACGCAGTATTTT
>TRBJ2-1|NA|TRBV20-1|NA
CSANNNEQFF
TGCAGTGCTAATAACAATGAGCAGTTCTTC
>TRBJ2-1|NA|TRBV5-6|NA
CASSLVSGSNTNEQFF
TGTGCCAGCAGCTTGGTCTCTGGGAGTAATACGAATGAGCAGTTCTTC
>TRBJ1-3|NA|TRBV5-6|NA
CASSLYAQPNDWTLFNRHF
TGTGCCAGCAGCTTGTACGCACAGCCAAACGACTGGACACTCTTTAACAGACATTTT
>TRBJ2-7|NA|TRBV5-6|TRBD1
CASSLGGQGAYEQYF
TGTGCCAGCAGCTTGGGTGGACAGGGGGCCTACGAGCAGTACTTC
>TRBJ1-2|NA|TRBV5-8|NA
CASSLGTPYGYTF
TGTGCCAGCAGCTTAGGGACACCCTACGGCTACACCTTC
>TRBJ2-3|NA|TRBV28|NA
CASSRLSYTDTQYF
TGTGCCAGCAGCAGACTATCTTACACAGATACGCAGTATTTT
>TRBJ2-7|NA|TRBV10-2|TRBD1
CASSGGTGDEQYF
TGCGCCAGCAGTGGCGGGACAGGGGACGAGCAGTACTTC
>TRBJ2-3|NA|TRBV30|NA
CAWGGYLGDTQYF
TGTGCCTGGGGAGGCTATCTCGGGGATACGCAGTATTTT
>TRBJ2-3|NA|TRBV10-3|NA
CAISGGGGLGDTQYF
TGTGCCATCAGTGGGGGAGGGGGACTTGGAGATACGCAGTATTTT
>TRBJ2-7|NA|TRBV7-6|TRBD2
CASSLRSGSYEQYF
TGTGCCAGCAGCTTACGTAGCGGGTCCTACGAGCAGTACTTC